What follows are 15 T cell receptor beta chains derived from one specimen sequenced in a study of T cell clonotyping in hematopoietic cell transplantation. This sample's time point: recipient sample about 28 days before transplant, after cytoreduction. Clones were read by immunoSEQ multiplex PCR, and TCRdb kept only the in-frame ones, dropping some. Counted here are approximately 26,000 clones, about 92% occurring once; the ten biggest clones make up approximately 2.2%. The specimen was peripheral blood mononuclear cells, collected before stem cell transplant. These receptor sequences come from a man aged 50-60 years with acute myeloid leukemia. Some clones in this sample may be carry-over from other donors' samples.

This chain uses TRBV4-3 with TRBJ2-7; perhaps TRBD1 as D (6 bases). Germline CDR1 and CDR2: LGHNA and YSLEER. The V and J ends lost 0 bases and 4 bases respectively, with 16 bases between them. The CDR3 extends over 16 amino acids. CDR3 loop: CASSQDTGTHLYEQYF. The CDR3 nucleotides are TGCGCCAGCAGCCAAGATACAGGGACCCACCTTTACGAGCAGTACTTC.

V and J are TRBV11-2 and TRBJ2-3; D is perhaps TRBD2 (5 bases). The CDR3 extends over 16 amino acids. V gave up 3 bases and J gave up 5 bases, with 18 bases separating them. From germline, CDR1 is SGHAT and CDR2 FQNNGV. The CDR3 protein is CASSFRLLDSGDTQYF. As DNA, the CDR3 is TGTGCCAGCAGCTTCCGTTTACTAGATAGTGGAGATACGCAGTATTTT.

The V gene is TRBV7-9, the J gene TRBJ2-7; TRBD2 is a possible D gene (5 bases). Trimming took 1 base from V and 9 from J, leaving 13 bases between them. CDR1 and CDR2 (germline): SEHNR, FQNEAQ (reference sequence). There are 13 residues in the CDR3. The CDR3 reads CASSLGTETGQYF. The CDR3, as DNA: TGTGCCAGCAGCTTAGGGACTGAAACGGGGCAGTACTTC.

V usage is TRBV28 and J usage is TRBJ1-2; the D is unclear. Germline CDR1 is MDHEN and CDR2 is SYDVKM. Trimming removed 6 bases at V and 4 bases at J, with 15 bases between. This CDR3 is built from 14 residues. The CDR3 nucleotides are TGTGCCAGCAGCCTCTCGGTAGTGGCCTATGGCTACACCTTC. Encoded protein: CASSLSVVAYGYTF.

CDR3 in amino acids: CASSDLAGGDNEQFF. CDR3 nucleotides: TGTGCCAGCAGCGACCTAGCGGGAGGGGACAATGAGCAGTTCTTC. This chain links TRBV2 with TRBJ2-1; 12 nucleotides agree with TRBD2. CDR1 is SNHLY and CDR2 is FYNNEI in the germline V gene. This CDR3 is 15 amino acids long. Unmatched junction bases numbered 5, after V lost 6 bases and J lost 5 bases.

The J gene is TRBJ2-3, the V gene TRBV10-1; TRBD2 agrees at 14 bases. CDR1 is WNHNN, CDR2 SYGVQD, per germline (reference sequence). The trim removed 6 bases at V and 4 bases at J, leaving 12 bases unmatched. The CDR3 has 18 amino acids. CDR3 amino acids: CASSSGLAGDGFADTQYF. The CDR3 DNA is TGCGCCAGCAGCTCGGGACTAGCGGGAGACGGGTTCGCAGATACGCAGTATTTT.

The chain is built from TRBV29-1 and TRBJ1-1, with D hard to call. The CDR3 is 13 residues long. V lost 6 bases and J lost 1, with 12 bases in between. Germline loops: CDR1 SQVTM, CDR2 ANQGSEA. CDR3 residues: CSVARLPNTEAFF. The DNA for the CDR3 is TGCAGCGTGGCGAGGTTGCCGAACACTGAAGCTTTCTTT.

The chain recombines TRBV19 with TRBJ1-1, with D tentatively TRBD1 (5 bases). Deletions cut 5 bases from V and 10 bases from J, with 14 bases between. CDR1 is LNHDA and CDR2 is SQIVND in the germline V gene (reference sequence). The length of the CDR3 is 12 residues. CDR3 sequence (DNA): TGTGCCAGTAGTCAGGGAGGGTGGGGAGCTTTCTTT. Translating gives CASSQGGWGAFF.

The chain combines TRBV6-5 with TRBJ1-2; D not certain. Germline CDR1 MNHEY, CDR2 SVGAGI. This CDR3 region has 13 residues. V was cut by 2 bases and J by 1 base, with 5 bases left in between. The CDR3: CASSYNGNYGYTF. The CDR3 nucleotides read TGTGCCAGCAGTTACAACGGTAACTATGGCTACACCTTC.

The V call is TRBV28, the J call TRBJ1-1; D not resolved. The CDR3 contains 12 residues. Per germline, CDR1 MDHEN and CDR2 SYDVKM. V lost 5 bases, J lost 4 bases, and 8 bases lay in between. Here the CDR3 DNA reads TGTGCCAGCAGTCCCGACCCCACTGAAGCTTTCTTT. It codes for CASSPDPTEAFF.

The chain uses TRBV28 and TRBJ1-6; D call uncertain. The CDR3 is 15 amino acids. Trimming removed 7 bases from V and 4 bases from J, with 14 bases in between. In germline, CDR1 is MDHEN, CDR2 SYDVKM. CDR3 sequence reads: CASNTQQRYNSPLHF. The CDR3 DNA reads TGTGCCAGCAACACTCAGCAGCGTTATAATTCACCCCTCCACTTT.

V and J are TRBV11-3 and TRBJ2-5; possible D gene TRBD1, 6 bases. From germline, CDR1 is SGHNT and CDR2 YENEEA. The V end was cut by 1 base, the J end by 4 bases, with 13 bases between. The length of the CDR3 is 15 residues. The CDR3 protein is CASSLGGGPSETQYF. The CDR3 nucleotides are TGTGCCAGCAGCTTAGGAGGGGGTCCTTCAGAGACCCAGTACTTC.

This sequence joins TRBV11-2 and TRBJ2-3, with D unresolved. The CDR3 is made up of 12 amino acids. Per germline, CDR1 SGHAT and CDR2 FQNNGV. Trimming stripped 5 bases from V and 5 bases from J, with 8 bases between. The CDR3 DNA follows: TGTGCCAGCAGCCGCCTCGGAGATACGCAGTATTTT. This sequence encodes CASSRLGDTQYF.

The CDR3 DNA reads TGTGCCTGGAGGTCGACAGTCTCTGGAAACACCATATATTTT. This encodes CAWRSTVSGNTIYF. The chain employs TRBV30 and TRBJ1-3, with D possibly being TRBD1 (5 bases). V lost 3 bases and J lost 0, with 9 bases in between. Germline V gene lookup returns CDR1 GTSNPN and CDR2 SVGIG (reference sequence). The CDR3 runs to 14 residues.

This clone was picked up one time. The V and J genes are TRBV5-4 and TRBJ2-3; TRBD2 might be the D (6 bases). The germline CDR1 and CDR2 sequences are SGHNT and YYREEE (reference sequence). V was clipped by 7 bases and J by 1 base, with 10 bases between them. The CDR3 totals 13 residues. As DNA, the CDR3 is TGTGCCAGCCGTAGGGAGGGCACAGATACGCAGTATTTT. It encodes CASRREGTDTQYF.